This passage covers 25 T cell receptor beta chains from one sample sequenced in a study of read filtering for tumor transcriptome and immune sequencing. Molecular barcoded adaptors covering alpha/delta and beta/gamma chains were used on roughly 400 ng RNA. TCRdb independently ran MiXCR on the reads; one entry per CDR3 protein. This table has approximately 45,000 distinct CDR3 sequences, around 19% appearing once. Sequencing used a population of CD138-negative cells sorted from bone marrow. The receptors here all came from a donor over 35 with multiple myeloma.

V usage is TRBV7-9 and J usage is TRBJ2-5; 8 bases are shared with TRBD2. Germline assignment: CDR1 SEHNR and CDR2 FQNEAQ (reference sequence). J was trimmed by 5 bases and V by 1 base; bases with no gene match: 9. This CDR3 is built from 16 residues. CDR3 in amino acids: CASSLVAAGGTETQYF. In nucleotides, the CDR3 is TGTGCCAGCAGCTTAGTGGCGGCGGGAGGTACTGAGACCCAGTACTTC.

Many counts were recorded for this clonotype. V is TRBV5-1 and J is TRBJ2-3, with 12 bases matching TRBD2. This CDR3 is 19 amino acids long. Trimming cost V 1 base and J 3 bases; bases outside gene matches: 12. The germline V gene encodes CDR1 SGHRS and CDR2 YFSETQ. CDR3: CASSLRLLAGGLGTDTQYF. Written as DNA, the CDR3 is TGCGCCAGCAGCTTGCGCCTCCTAGCGGGAGGGTTAGGGACAGATACGCAGTATTTT.

Ten or more counts support this clonotype. The chain recombines TRBV7-3 with TRBJ1-4; 9 nucleotides align to TRBD1. CDR3 length equals 15 residues. CDR1 is SGHTA, CDR2 FQGTGA, per germline. The ends lost 5 bases at V and 6 bases at J; junction bases unmatched: 7. The CDR3 loop is CASSPGTGKDEKLFF. CDR3 DNA sequence: TGTGCCAGCAGCCCTGGGACAGGGAAGGATGAAAAACTGTTTTTT.

The sample holds many counts of this clonotype. The CDR3 loop reads CASSQAPGTDTQYF. Written as DNA, the CDR3 is TGCGCCAGCAGCCAAGCCCCAGGCACAGATACGCAGTATTTT. The chain is built from TRBV4-1 and TRBJ2-3, with D hard to call. There are 14 residues in the CDR3. Germline assignment: CDR1 MGHRA and CDR2 YSYEKL. Trimming removed 1 base at V and 1 base at J, with 6 bases between.

There are many counts of this clonotype. The genes are TRBV12-3 or TRBV12-4 and TRBJ1-1; D is unclear. The length of the CDR3 is 11 residues. V lost 5 bases, J lost 9 bases, and 10 bases lay in between. This CDR3 is CASSEEIKAFF. Here the CDR3 DNA reads TGTGCCAGCAGTGAGGAGATCAAAGCTTTCTTT.

This clonotype was detected ten times or more. The gene calls are TRBV20-1 and TRBJ2-5; a weak D match, TRBD2 (5 bases). The CDR3 length is 14 residues. Per the germline V gene, CDR1 is DFQATT and CDR2 is SNEGSKA (reference sequence). The V gene lost 3 bases and the J gene lost 4 bases, with 15 bases spanning the gap. CDR3 amino acids: CSASEDARGETQYF. The DNA of the CDR3 is TGCAGTGCTAGTGAGGACGCTCGGGGAGAGACCCAGTACTTC.

Turning to this clonotype: A much bigger clone sits one base away, suggesting this may be a read error. V is TRBV7-9 and J is TRBJ1-4; D is unresolved. The CDR3 is 15 residues long. Looked up from germline, CDR1 is SEHNR and CDR2 is FQNEAQ (reference sequence). As DNA, the CDR3 is TGTGCCAGCAGCCCGCGCAGTCCAACTCATGAAAAACTGTTTTTT. Its protein is CASSPRSPTHEKLFF. Variable domain in full (rest from reference TRBV7-9 and TRBJ1-4): DTGVSQNPRHKITKRGQNVTFRCDPISEHNRLYWYRQTLGQGPEFLTYFQNEAQLEKSRLLSDRFSAERPKGSFSTLEIQRTEQGDSAMYLCASSPRSPTHEKLFFGSGTQLSVL.

This clonotype was seen ten or more times. The V and J genes are TRBV20-1 and TRBJ2-1; 11 positions agree with TRBD2. The junction had 3 bases not matched to a gene; V was cut back by 5 bases and J by 0 bases. The germline CDR1 and CDR2 sequences are DFQATT and SNEGSKA (reference sequence). The CDR3 is 15 amino acids. The CDR3 DNA reads TGCAGTGCTCCAGGACTAGCGGGCTCCTACAATGAGCAGTTCTTC. It translates to CSAPGLAGSYNEQFF.

This clonotype has at least ten counts. The CDR3, as DNA: TGTGCCAGCAGCTGGACAGGGGTGCAAGAGACCCAGTACTTC. Translation gives CASSWTGVQETQYF. The J gene is TRBJ2-5, the V gene TRBV7-2; 9 bases are shared with TRBD1. This CDR3 region has 14 residues. The junction had 2 bases not matched to a gene; V was cut back by 4 bases and J by 2 bases. Germline V gene data show CDR1 as SGHTA and CDR2 as FQGNSA.

This clonotype was seen many times. The chain uses TRBV19 and TRBJ2-1; D unresolved. Trimming cost V 5 bases and J 9 bases, with 8 bases left between them. The length of the CDR3 is 11 residues. Per germline, CDR1 LNHDA and CDR2 SQIVND (reference sequence). The CDR3: CASSYYGEQFF. CDR3 DNA sequence: TGTGCCAGTAGTTATTACGGTGAGCAGTTCTTC.

Ten or more counts support this clonotype. This rearrangement joins TRBV7-6 to TRBJ2-1, with 8 bases lining up with TRBD2. V trimming: 3 bases; J trimming: 4 bases; junction bases outside the gene matches: 5. CDR1 SGHVS and CDR2 FNYEAQ come from the germline V gene. The CDR3 length is 15 residues. The DNA for the CDR3 is TGTGCCAGCAGCTTCGGGGGGGGAGGGTACAATGAGCAGTTCTTC. This translates into CASSFGGGGYNEQFF.

This clonotype was observed at least ten times. Written as DNA, the CDR3 is TGTGCTAGTGGTTTGTTCCGGACTTGGGACATTCAGTACTTC. Translation: CASGLFRTWDIQYF. This chain uses TRBV12-5 with TRBJ2-4; a possible D gene is TRBD2 (5 bases). The CDR3 runs 14 residues. V was trimmed by 2 bases and J by 8 bases, leaving 13 bases between them. Looked up from germline, CDR1 is LGHNT and CDR2 is FRNRAP.

In regard to this clonotype: A much bigger clone sits one base away, suggesting this may be a read error. The chain links TRBV10-3 to TRBJ1-4, with D perhaps TRBD1 (6 bases). Trimming cost V 2 bases and J 0 bases, with 10 bases left between them. Germline V lookup: CDR1 ENHRY, CDR2 SYGVKD. CDR3 length: 16 residues. CDR3 in amino acids: CAISEDRCATNEKLFF. DNA of the CDR3: TGTGCCATCAGTGAGGACAGGTGTGCAACTAATGAAAAACTGTTTTTT.

This clonotype was counted ten times or more. The chain combines TRBV6-1 with TRBJ2-3; D might be TRBD2 (6 bases). V lost 1 base, J lost 1 base, and 12 bases lay in between. The CDR3 loop spans 16 amino acids. Germline assignment: CDR1 MNHNS and CDR2 SASEGT. CDR3 nucleotide sequence: TGTGCCAGCAGTGAAGGGTGGGCTAGCGGCACAGATACGCAGTATTTT. It translates to CASSEGWASGTDTQYF.

This clonotype was found many times. The chain has TRBV5-1 and TRBJ1-5; D perhaps matches TRBD1 (6 bases). V lost 0 bases to trimming and J lost 5 bases, with 6 bases between them. CDR1 and CDR2 from the germline V gene are SGHRS and YFSETQ. The CDR3 has 13 amino acids. The CDR3 region is CASSLDRDQPQHF. The CDR3 DNA follows: TGCGCCAGCAGCTTGGACAGGGATCAGCCCCAGCATTTT.

This chain links TRBV5-1 with TRBJ2-2; 9 bases agree with TRBD1. This CDR3 has 16 amino acids. Germline V gene data show CDR1 as SGHRS and CDR2 as YFSETQ. The CDR3 sequence is CVCSLGQGFGTGELFF. Here the CDR3 DNA reads TGCGTCTGCAGCCTGGGACAGGGTTTCGGCACGGGGGAGCTGTTTTTT.

Regarding this clonotype: At one end the junction does not follow the germline gene, possibly because of a read error. The V call is TRBV27, the J call TRBJ1-4; 7 nucleotides align to TRBD1. The CDR3 covers 14 residues. Germline V lookup: CDR1 MNHEY, CDR2 SMNVEV (reference sequence). The DNA for the CDR3 is TGTGCCAGCAGTTTAATGAACAGGGGTGGAAAACTGTATTTT. Its translation is CASSLMNRGGKLYF.

This clonotype was counted many times. The chain carries TRBV12-3 or TRBV12-4 and TRBJ2-7; no clear D gene. The CDR3 length is 12 residues. Trimming took 4 bases from V and 3 from J, leaving 7 bases between them. The chain's CDR3 is CASSSSYYEQYF. CDR3 DNA sequence: TGTGCCAGCAGTTCATCCTACTACGAGCAGTACTTC.

The sample holds many counts of this clonotype. V and J are TRBV3-1 and TRBJ2-1, with D tentatively TRBD2 (6 bases). The length of the CDR3 is 13 residues. Germline V gene lookup returns CDR1 LGHDT and CDR2 YNNKEL (reference sequence). CDR3 nucleotide sequence: TGTGAGACCGGGAGTTGCTCCTACAATGAGCAGTTCTTC. It codes for CETGSCSYNEQFF.

This clonotype has at least ten counts. The chain carries TRBV28 and TRBJ2-7, with TRBD1 identical over 9 bases. Germline trimming cut 8 bases from V and 2 bases from J; bases unmatched to any gene: 4. Germline assignment: CDR1 MDHEN and CDR2 SYDVKM. The CDR3 consists of 13 residues. In nucleotides, the CDR3 is TGTGCCAGCTTGGGGACAGGGACCTACGAGCAGTACTTC. Protein product: CASLGTGTYEQYF.

This clonotype has ten or more counts. The chain has TRBV4-1 and TRBJ2-1, with D possibly being TRBD1 (6 bases). CDR1 is MGHRA, CDR2 YSYEKL, per germline. Trimming took off 1 base at V and 10 bases at J, with 11 bases between the two ends. This CDR3 has 13 amino acids. Written as DNA, the CDR3 is TGCGCCAGCAGCCAAGGGGGGCTAGACGAGCAGTTCTTC. Translated, it gives CASSQGGLDEQFF.

Points on this clonotype: A much larger clone lies one base from this, so it may be a read error. This CDR3 fails to terminate in the conserved phenylalanine or tryptophan, so it likely reflects a read error. J is TRBJ2-3 and V is TRBV7-9; no firm D call. The V gene lost 5 bases and the J gene lost 0 bases, with 9 bases spanning the gap. CDR1 is SEHNR, CDR2 FQNEAQ, per germline (reference sequence). The CDR3 is made up of 14 amino acids. CDR3 loop: CASSPRASTDTQYL. CDR3 DNA: TGTGCCAGCAGCCCCCGTGCTAGCACAGATACGCAGTATCTT.

The CDR3 sequence: CATSRSDHNEQFF. CDR3 coding DNA: TGTGCCACCAGCAGATCGGACCACAATGAGCAGTTCTTC. This rearrangement joins TRBV15 to TRBJ2-1; D is uncertain. Germline V CDR1 and CDR2: LNHNV, YYDKDF (reference sequence). Trimming pared 2 bases from V and 5 bases from J, leaving 7 bases between. The CDR3 has 13 amino acids.

The sample holds a few counts of this clonotype. This clone may be a read error of a much larger clone one base away. This chain links TRBV6-2 or TRBV6-3 with TRBJ2-2, with a tentative D call TRBD2 (6 bases). CDR3 length: 13 amino acids. Germline-derived CDR1 and CDR2 are MNHEY and SVGEGT. Written as DNA, the CDR3 is TGTGCCAGCAGTGGAACGAACACCGGGGGGCTGTTTTTT. Translating gives CASSGTNTGGLFF.

Remarks on this clonotype: A read error may explain this, as a much larger clone is one base away. V gene TRBV7-3 combines with J gene TRBJ2-3; D ambiguous. The germline V gene encodes CDR1 SGHTA and CDR2 FQGTGA. The CDR3 runs to 12 residues. The CDR3 loop is CASSQGGPAQSF. The CDR3 nucleotides are TGTGCCAGCAGTCAAGGTGGGCCTGCGCAGTCTTTT.